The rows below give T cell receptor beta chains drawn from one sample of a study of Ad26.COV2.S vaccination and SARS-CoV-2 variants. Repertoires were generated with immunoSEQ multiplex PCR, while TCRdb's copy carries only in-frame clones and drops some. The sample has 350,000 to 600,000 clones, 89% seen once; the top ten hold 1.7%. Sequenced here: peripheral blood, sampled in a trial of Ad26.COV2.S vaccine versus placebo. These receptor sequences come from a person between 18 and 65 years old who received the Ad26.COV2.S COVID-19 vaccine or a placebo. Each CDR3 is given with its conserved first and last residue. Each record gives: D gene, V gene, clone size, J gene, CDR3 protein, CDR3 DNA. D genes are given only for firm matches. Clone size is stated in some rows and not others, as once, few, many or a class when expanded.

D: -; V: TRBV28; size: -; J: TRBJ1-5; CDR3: CASSNSNQPQHF; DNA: TGTGCCAGCAGTAATAGCAATCAGCCCCAGCATTTT
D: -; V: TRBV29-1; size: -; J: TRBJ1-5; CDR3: CSVGTRWNQPQHF; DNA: TGCAGCGTAGGGACAAGGTGGAATCAGCCCCAGCATTTT
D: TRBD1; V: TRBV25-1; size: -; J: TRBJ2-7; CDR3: CASSVRRGNEQYF; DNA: TGTGCCAGCAGTGTACGCAGGGGGAACGAGCAGTACTTC
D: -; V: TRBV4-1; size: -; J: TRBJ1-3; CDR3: CASSQVTDSGNTIYF; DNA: TGCGCCAGCAGCCAAGTAACGGACTCTGGAAACACCATATATTTT
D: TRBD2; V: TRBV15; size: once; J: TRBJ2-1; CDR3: CATSREEVTGGEQFF; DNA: TGTGCCACCAGCAGAGAGGAAGTCACGGGGGGTGAGCAGTTCTTC
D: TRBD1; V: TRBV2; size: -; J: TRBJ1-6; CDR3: CASSRQGGDSPLHF; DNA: TGTGCCAGCAGCCGACAGGGAGGCGATTCACCCCTCCACTTT
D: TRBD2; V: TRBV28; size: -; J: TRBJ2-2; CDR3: CASSLLGLAGGTGELFF; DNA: TGTGCCAGCAGTTTATTGGGACTAGCGGGAGGCACCGGGGAGCTGTTTTTT
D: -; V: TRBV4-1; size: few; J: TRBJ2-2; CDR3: CASSQAWSASTGELFF; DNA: TGCGCCAGCAGCCAAGCCTGGTCCGCCTCCACCGGGGAGCTGTTTTTT
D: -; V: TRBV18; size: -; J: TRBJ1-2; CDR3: CASSPEGVRGYTF; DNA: TGTGCCAGCTCACCGGAAGGGGTCCGGGGCTACACCTTC
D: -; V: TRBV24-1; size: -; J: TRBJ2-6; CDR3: CATSTSSGANVLTF; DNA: TGTGCCACCAGCACTAGCTCTGGGGCCAACGTCCTGACTTTC
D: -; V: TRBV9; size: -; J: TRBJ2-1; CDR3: CASSGGPGHNNEQFF; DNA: TGTGCCAGCAGCGGAGGGCCGGGACACAACAATGAGCAGTTCTTC
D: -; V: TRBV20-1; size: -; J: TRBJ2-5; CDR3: CSATGQETQYF; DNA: TGCAGTGCAACGGGCCAAGAGACCCAGTACTTC
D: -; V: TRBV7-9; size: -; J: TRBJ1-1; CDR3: CASSPPDLNTEAFF; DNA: TGTGCCAGCAGCCCACCGGACCTAAACACTGAAGCTTTCTTT
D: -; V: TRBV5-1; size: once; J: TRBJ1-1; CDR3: CASSFKDLNTEAFF; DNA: TGCGCCAGCAGCTTCAAGGATTTGAACACTGAAGCTTTCTTT
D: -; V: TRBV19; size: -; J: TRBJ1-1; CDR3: CASSSPNRVSF; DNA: TGTGCCAGTAGTTCTCCCAACCGGGTTAGCTTT
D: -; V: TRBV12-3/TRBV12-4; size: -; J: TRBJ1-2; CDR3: CASGVGSYGYTF; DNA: TGTGCCAGCGGGGTTGGGAGCTATGGCTACACCTTC
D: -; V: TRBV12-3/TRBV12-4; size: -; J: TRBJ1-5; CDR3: CATAGNSNQPQHF; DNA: TGTGCCACCGCAGGGAATAGCAATCAGCCCCAGCATTTT
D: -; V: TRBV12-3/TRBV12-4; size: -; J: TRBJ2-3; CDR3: CASSLGGADTQYF; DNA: TGTGCCAGCAGTTTAGGGGGGGCAGATACGCAGTATTTT
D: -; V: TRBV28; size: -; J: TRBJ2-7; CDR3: CASGLAREQYF; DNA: TGTGCCAGCGGGCTAGCGCGGGAGCAGTACTTC
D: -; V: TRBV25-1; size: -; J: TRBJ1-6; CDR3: CASSEGTLRSPLHF; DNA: TGTGCCAGCAGTGAAGGGACACTTCGCTCACCCCTCCACTTT
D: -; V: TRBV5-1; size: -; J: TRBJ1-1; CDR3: CASRTTGTQAFF; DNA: TGCGCCAGCAGAACGACCGGGACCCAAGCTTTCTTT
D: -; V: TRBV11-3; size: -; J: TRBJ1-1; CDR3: CASSLTGSNTEAFF; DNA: TGTGCCAGCAGCCTGACAGGATCGAACACTGAAGCTTTCTTT
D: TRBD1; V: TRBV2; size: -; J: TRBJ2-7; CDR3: CASRDRGQGHEQYF; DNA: TGTGCCAGCAGGGACCGGGGACAGGGGCACGAGCAGTACTTC
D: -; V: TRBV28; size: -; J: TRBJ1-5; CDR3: CASSGGWRPGSQHF; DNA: TGTGCCAGCAGTGGGGGCTGGAGGCCGGGTTCCCAGCATTTT
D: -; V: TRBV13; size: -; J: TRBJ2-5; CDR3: CASSKGQETQYF; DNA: TGTGCCAGCAGCAAAGGGCAAGAGACCCAGTACTTC
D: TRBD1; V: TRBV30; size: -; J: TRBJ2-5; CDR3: CAWSVGGAGETQYF; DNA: TGTGCCTGGAGTGTAGGGGGCGCGGGAGAGACCCAGTACTTC
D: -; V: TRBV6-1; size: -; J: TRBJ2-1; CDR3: CASSEPDSTGNNEQFF; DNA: TGTGCCAGCAGTGAGCCGGACTCGACAGGCAACAATGAGCAGTTCTTC
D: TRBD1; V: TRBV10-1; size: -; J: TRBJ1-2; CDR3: CASSRDRGWGYTF; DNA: TGCGCCAGCAGTCGGGACAGGGGTTGGGGCTACACCTTC
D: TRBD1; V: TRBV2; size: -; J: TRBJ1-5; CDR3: CASSFVRTGGNQPQHF; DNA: TGTGCCAGCAGCTTCGTAAGGACAGGGGGTAATCAGCCCCAGCATTTT
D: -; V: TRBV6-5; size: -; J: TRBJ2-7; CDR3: CASTSGSSYEQYF; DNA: TGTGCCAGCACCTCAGGGAGCTCCTACGAGCAGTACTTC
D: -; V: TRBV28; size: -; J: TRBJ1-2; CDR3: CASSLSQTGYGYTF; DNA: TGTGCCAGCAGTTTATCCCAGACGGGGTATGGCTACACCTTC
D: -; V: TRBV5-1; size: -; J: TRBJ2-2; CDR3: CASSSRGVGPGELFF; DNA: TGCGCCAGCAGCTCCCGAGGGGTAGGACCCGGGGAGCTGTTTTTT
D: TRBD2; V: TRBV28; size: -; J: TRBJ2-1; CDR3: CASSPRTSWGNEQFF; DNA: TGTGCCAGCAGCCCTAGGACTAGCTGGGGGAATGAGCAGTTCTTC
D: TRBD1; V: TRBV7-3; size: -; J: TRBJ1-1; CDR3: CASSRGTVNTEAFF; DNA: TGTGCCAGCAGCAGGGGGACAGTGAACACTGAAGCTTTCTTT
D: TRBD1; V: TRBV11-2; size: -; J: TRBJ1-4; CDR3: CASSLDGQGPEKLFF; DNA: TGTGCCAGCAGCTTAGACGGACAGGGTCCTGAAAAACTGTTTTTT
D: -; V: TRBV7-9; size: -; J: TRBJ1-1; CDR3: CASTLLITEAFF; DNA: TGTGCCAGCACCCTACTAATAACTGAAGCTTTCTTT
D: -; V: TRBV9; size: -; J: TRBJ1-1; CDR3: CASSLGGIPRENTEAFF; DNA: TGTGCCAGCAGCCTGGGGGGGATCCCCCGGGAGAACACTGAAGCTTTCTTT
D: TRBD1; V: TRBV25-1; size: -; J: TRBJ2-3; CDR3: CASSQLGTGATDTQYF; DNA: TGTGCCAGCAGTCAATTGGGGACAGGGGCGACAGATACGCAGTATTTT